This T cell receptor (beta chain) was captured in a study of brain T cells in children with intractable seizures. The study, taken as a whole, reports: Pre-surgery blood may have been undersampled, hiding some clones.

Documented time point: blood from clinic visit 5 months post-surgery; TSC patient then seizure free. Only cases whose brain tissue showed the highest T cell transcript signatures were sequenced. Pre-surgery treatment included at least one anti-epileptic drug. The method was immunoSEQ multiplex PCR; TCRdb's version includes in-frame clones alone and lacks a portion of them. This sample has hundreds of thousands of clones; about 93% occur once, and the top ten carry 4.5% to 7%. This clone was detected only a few times. No antigen is known for it. The sequencing used peripheral blood, collected 5 to 6 months after surgery. The source of this sequence is a boy younger than two with tuberous sclerosis and intractable seizures.

CDR3 region: CASSLGNNEQFF. The CDR3, as DNA: TGTGCCAGCAGCTTAGGGAACAATGAGCAGTTCTTC. V is TRBV7-3 and J is TRBJ2-1, with no clear D. The V end was cut by 2 bases, the J end by 5 bases, with 4 bases between. This CDR3 is 12 amino acids long. The V gene's germline CDR1 is SGHTA and CDR2 FQGTGA.